The source of this T cell receptor beta chain is a study of molecular identifiers for immune sequencing clone quantification. The CDR3 consists of 15 residues. Germline V CDR1 and CDR2: MNHNS, SASEGT. The germline V and J ends were trimmed by 1 base and 1 base, with 9 bases remaining between them. This clonotype has at least ten counts. Each CDR3 protein gets one entry after TCRdb re-called the PCR reads with MiXCR. Of tens of thousands of distinct CDR3 sequences in the sample, under 20% were seen once. The chain recombines TRBV6-1 with TRBJ2-3; a possible D gene is TRBD1 (5 bases). Sequencing was carried out using naive CD8+ T cells from blood, with Jurkat cell RNA spiked in. The subset is: FACS-sorted CD8+CD4-CCR7+CD45RA+ naive T cells. This sequence was found in a human donor in good health. Some libraries in this study had Jurkat cell RNA spiked in. CDR3 sequence reads: CASSEGTTGTDTQYF. In DNA form, the CDR3 reads TGTGCCAGCAGTGAAGGGACAACCGGCACAGATACGCAGTATTTT.